This passage covers 25 T cell receptor beta chains from one sample sequenced in a study of blood T cell repertoires in COVID-19. The table came from immunoSEQ multiplex PCR; TCRdb's copy has only in-frame clones and leaves some out. This table has tens of thousands of clones, about 81% appearing once. The sample comprised peripheral blood. The origin of the receptors is a human donor in a cohort sampled during active COVID-19.

The chain couples TRBV5-4 to TRBJ2-3, with 8 positions matching TRBD1. CDR1 SGHNT and CDR2 YYREEE come from the germline V gene (reference sequence). Trimming cost V 0 bases and J 3 bases; bases outside gene matches: 3. This CDR3 is built from 15 residues. The CDR3 DNA follows: TGTGCCAGCAGCTTGGGGGACAGGTCAACAGATACGCAGTATTTT. It encodes CASSLGDRSTDTQYF.

This clone was detected once. This chain joins TRBV28 and TRBJ2-7; TRBD2 matches at 8 bases. The length of the CDR3 is 13 residues. Germline loops: CDR1 MDHEN, CDR2 SYDVKM. V gave up 6 bases and J gave up 6 bases; unmatched junction bases: 7. The CDR3, as DNA: TGTGCCAGCAGCGTCGGACTAGCAGGCGAGCAGTACTTC. This translates into CASSVGLAGEQYF. The complete variable domain, with remaining parts taken from reference TRBV28 and TRBJ2-7, reads DVKVTQSSRYLVKRTGEKVFLECVQDMDHENMFWYRQDPGLGLRLIYFSYDVKMKEKGDIPEGYSVSREKKERFSLILESASTNQTSMYLCASSVGLAGEQYFGPGTRLTVT.

The chain links TRBV5-4 to TRBJ2-7; 7 nucleotides line up with TRBD2. The germline CDR1 and CDR2 sequences are SGHNT and YYREEE (reference sequence). J gave up 6 bases and V 2 bases, and 11 bases lay outside the gene matches. This CDR3 region has 15 residues. The CDR3 DNA reads as TGTGCCAGCAGCTTTTCGACTAGCCTAGTCGCCGAGCAGTACTTC. Its translation: CASSFSTSLVAEQYF.

The gene calls are TRBV18 and TRBJ1-2; tentative D call: TRBD1 (5 bases). The CDR3 sequence is 14 residues long. The germline V gene has CDR1 KGHSH and CDR2 LQKENI. Trimming cost V 0 bases and J 7 bases, with 12 bases left between them. CDR3 amino acids: CASSPPLGGAGYTF. DNA of the CDR3: TGTGCCAGCTCACCACCGTTGGGGGGAGCTGGCTACACCTTC.

CDR3 nucleotide sequence: TGCGCCAGCAGCTTGGAGGGGCCCGAAGACGAGCAGTACTTC. Protein sequence: CASSLEGPEDEQYF. The chain recombines TRBV5-1 with TRBJ2-7; tentatively, D is TRBD1 (5 bases). Germline V lookup: CDR1 SGHRS, CDR2 YFSETQ. CDR3 length: 14 residues. Between the trimmed V and J ends, which lost 0 bases and 5 bases, there was a span of 12 bases.

This clone came up a few times. This chain uses TRBV6-1 with TRBJ1-6; a weak D match, TRBD1 (6 bases). CDR1 MNHNS and CDR2 SASEGT come from the germline V gene. This CDR3 comprises 15 residues. V was pared by 0 bases and J by 9 bases, with 12 bases between. The CDR3 DNA sequence: TGTGCCAGCAGTGAAGCGCAAGGGGGGGGTTCACCCCTCCACTTT. As protein: CASSEAQGGGSPLHF.

The chain is built from TRBV2 and TRBJ2-7; 8 nucleotides line up with TRBD1. The CDR3 is 15 amino acids. Losses at the gene ends were 6 bases for V and 4 bases for J; bases not matched to a gene: 11. Per germline, CDR1 SNHLY and CDR2 FYNNEI. The CDR3 loop reads CASSLGQGKMYEQYF. DNA of the CDR3: TGTGCCAGCAGCCTCGGACAGGGTAAGATGTACGAGCAGTACTTC. Full variable domain (missing parts from reference TRBV2 and TRBJ2-7): EPEVTQTPSHQVTQMGQEVILRCVPISNHLYFYWYRQILGQKVEFLVSFYNNEISEKSEIFDDQFSVERPDGSNFTLKIRSTKLEDSAMYFCASSLGQGKMYEQYFGPGTRLTVT.

At least ten counts were recorded for this clone. The V call is TRBV4-1, the J call TRBJ2-7; the match to TRBD1 covers 7 bases. Germline CDR1 is MGHRA and CDR2 is YSYEKL. The V gene end was trimmed by 4 bases and the J gene end by 5 bases; junction bases not matched to a gene: 5. The CDR3 sequence is 13 residues long. CDR3 loop: CASSPGQGDEQYF. The CDR3 bases are TGCGCCAGCAGCCCCGGTCAGGGGGACGAGCAGTACTTC.

The chain is built from TRBV28 and TRBJ2-7; weak D call: TRBD1 (6 bases). CDR1 and CDR2 (germline): MDHEN, SYDVKM. V lost 2 bases and J 3 bases, leaving 14 bases between the germline ends. The length of the CDR3 is 15 residues. CDR3 sequence: CASSLPRRGVYEQYF. In DNA, the CDR3 is TGTGCCAGCAGTTTACCTCGCAGGGGTGTCTACGAGCAGTACTTC.

This chain uses TRBV7-6 with TRBJ1-2; 10 bases fit TRBD1. This CDR3 has 17 residues. Germline V CDR1 and CDR2: SGHVS, FNYEAQ. With 3 bases clipped from V and 8 bases from J, the junction kept 15 bases outside the gene matches. The CDR3 DNA reads as TGTGCCAGCAGCTTGGTGGGACAGGGGACATTTACCGACGGCTACACCTTC. Translation: CASSLVGQGTFTDGYTF. The full variable domain, with the rest looked up from reference TRBV7-6 and TRBJ1-2, is GAGVSQSPRYKVTKRGQDVALRCDPISGHVSLYWYRQALGQGPEFLTYFNYEAQQDKSGLPNDRFSAERPEGSISTLTIQRTEQRDSAMYRCASSLVGQGTFTDGYTFGSGTRLTVV.

The V and J genes are TRBV25-1 and TRBJ1-1; possibly TRBD1 for D (5 bases). V shed 3 bases and J shed 5 bases, with 13 bases lying between them. Per germline, CDR1 MGHDK and CDR2 SYGVNS. This CDR3 contains 14 residues. In nucleotides, the CDR3 is TGTGCCAGCAGTGACGACCAGGGATTGACTGAAGCTTTCTTT. Translation: CASSDDQGLTEAFF. Full variable domain (remainder filled in from reference TRBV25-1 and TRBJ1-1): EADIYQTPRYLVIGTGKKITLECSQTMGHDKMYWYQQDPGMELHLIHYSYGVNSTEKGDLSSESTVSRIRTEHFPLTLESARPSHTSQYLCASSDDQGLTEAFFGQGTRLTVV.

The chain uses TRBV7-2 and TRBJ2-7, with D possibly matching TRBD2 (5 bases). V lost 3 bases, J lost 4 bases, and 22 bases lay in between. Germline V CDR1 and CDR2: SGHTA, FQGNSA. The CDR3 contains 17 residues. The CDR3 region has the DNA TGTGCCAGCAGCTTCAACCCCCCTTTTCGGGAAGGTTACGAGCAGTACTTC. Amino acids: CASSFNPPFREGYEQYF. Full variable domain (remainder filled in from reference TRBV7-2 and TRBJ2-7): GAGVSQSPSNKVTEKGKDVELRCDPISGHTALYWYRQSLGQGLEFLIYFQGNSAPDKSGLPSDRFSAERTGGSVSTLTIQRTQQEDSAVYLCASSFNPPFREGYEQYFGPGTRLTVT.

There are a few counts of this clone. The chain joins TRBV5-6 to TRBJ2-7; tentatively, D is TRBD1 (7 bases). In germline, CDR1 is SGHDT, CDR2 YYEEEE. The CDR3 has 14 residues. Deletions cut 4 bases from V and 1 base from J, with 12 bases between. The CDR3 nucleotides read TGTGCCAGCAGCCGCGGGACAGCTTCCTACGAGCAGTACTTC. Translated: CASSRGTASYEQYF.

The chain joins TRBV11-2 to TRBJ1-6; 10 nucleotides align to TRBD1. Germline assignment: CDR1 SGHAT and CDR2 FQNNGV. V trimming: 5 bases; J trimming: 5 bases; junction bases outside the gene matches: 6. The CDR3 is made up of 16 amino acids. CDR3 amino acids: CASSHRDRGNNSPLHF. In nucleotides, the CDR3 is TGTGCCAGCAGCCACCGGGACAGGGGAAATAATTCACCCCTCCACTTT. Complete variable domain (other parts from reference TRBV11-2 and TRBJ1-6): EAGVAQSPRYKIIEKRQSVAFWCNPISGHATLYWYQQILGQGPKLLIQFQNNGVVDDSQLPKDRFSAERLKGVDSTLKIQPAKLEDSAVYLCASSHRDRGNNSPLHFGNGTRLTVT.

The V gene is TRBV7-9, the J gene TRBJ1-5; D is unresolved. V was trimmed by 4 bases and J by 0 bases, leaving 7 bases between them. CDR3 length: 14 residues. CDR1 and CDR2 (germline): SEHNR, FQNEAQ (reference sequence). DNA for the CDR3: TGTGCCAGCAGCTCCCAAAATAGCAATCAGCCCCAGCATTTT. Its translation is CASSSQNSNQPQHF.

This clone appeared once. The chain recombines TRBV24-1 with TRBJ2-3; D might be TRBD1 (6 bases). Trimming stripped 3 bases from V and 2 bases from J, with 11 bases between. Germline lookup yields CDR1 KGHDR and CDR2 SFDVKD. This CDR3 contains 15 residues. As DNA, the CDR3 is TGTGCCACCAGTGATGGCGGACAGTCCACAGATACGCAGTATTTT. This encodes CATSDGGQSTDTQYF.

The rearrangement uses TRBV7-2 and TRBJ2-1, with 9 bases matching TRBD1. J gave up 8 bases and V 5 bases, and 7 bases lay outside the gene matches. Germline values: CDR1 SGHTA, CDR2 FQGNSA. The CDR3 loop spans 14 amino acids. CDR3 in amino acids: CASSRSTGGYEQFF. CDR3 in DNA: TGTGCCAGCAGCCGTAGCACAGGGGGCTATGAGCAGTTCTTC.

The V gene is TRBV5-4, the J gene TRBJ2-1, with a weak D call TRBD2 (5 bases). The V gene's germline CDR1 is SGHNT and CDR2 YYREEE (reference sequence). V was shortened by 2 bases and J by 7 bases, with 16 bases between the two germline ends. This CDR3 region has 15 residues. The CDR3 reads CASSFASGTWNEQFF. In DNA form, the CDR3 reads TGTGCCAGCAGCTTCGCCTCGGGAACCTGGAATGAGCAGTTCTTC. The full variable domain, with the rest looked up from reference TRBV5-4 and TRBJ2-1, is ETGVTQSPTHLIKTRGQQVTLRCSSQSGHNTVSWYQQALGQGPQFIFQYYREEENGRGNFPPRFSGLQFPNYSSELNVNALELDDSALYLCASSFASGTWNEQFFGPGTRLTVL.

A single count supports this clone. This chain joins TRBV4-1 and TRBJ2-1, with D possibly TRBD1 on 6 matching bases. V was trimmed by 4 bases and J by 0 bases, leaving 16 bases between them. Germline assignment: CDR1 MGHRA and CDR2 YSYEKL. The CDR3 consists of 17 residues. The CDR3: CASSPDPVQGSYNEQFF. CDR3 sequence (DNA): TGCGCCAGCAGCCCCGACCCCGTACAGGGCTCCTACAATGAGCAGTTCTTC.

The chain couples TRBV6-5 to TRBJ1-2, with TRBD1 matching 10 bases. The V gene's germline CDR1 is MNHEY and CDR2 SVGAGI. The CDR3 extends over 15 amino acids. V dropped 2 bases and J dropped 6; count of bases not matched to a gene: 6. The CDR3 here is CASSYRDRGLDGYTF. Here the CDR3 DNA reads TGTGCCAGCAGTTACCGGGACAGGGGATTGGATGGCTACACCTTC.

This clone came up a few times. The J gene is TRBJ2-7, the V gene TRBV7-9; D unresolved. The CDR3 runs 14 residues. V was trimmed by 2 bases and J by 2 bases, leaving 10 bases between them. Germline CDR1 and CDR2: SEHNR and FQNEAQ (reference sequence). This CDR3 is CASSLTVSPYEQYF. In nucleotides, the CDR3 is TGTGCCAGCAGCTTAACAGTCTCCCCCTACGAGCAGTACTTC.

This chain links TRBV6-5 with TRBJ1-3; D is perhaps TRBD1 (6 bases). Germline loops: CDR1 MNHEY, CDR2 SVGAGI. The CDR3 covers 15 residues. Trimming pared 7 bases from V and 11 bases from J, leaving 24 bases between. The CDR3 reads CASTPNRAWKLSIYF. The CDR3 coding sequence is TGTGCCAGCACCCCTAACAGGGCCTGGAAACTCTCCATATATTTT.

The rearrangement uses TRBV27 and TRBJ2-3, with 10 bases matching TRBD2. The CDR3 is made up of 16 amino acids. With 1 base clipped from V and 2 bases from J, the junction kept 3 bases outside the gene matches. Germline CDR1 reads MNHEY; CDR2 reads SMNVEV (reference sequence). CDR3 nucleotides: TGTGCCAGCAGTTTATTTCTAGCGGGAGCCACAGATACGCAGTATTTT. This codes for CASSLFLAGATDTQYF.

This clone showed up just a few times. V gene TRBV7-3 combines with J gene TRBJ2-1; 7 positions agree with TRBD2. V was pared by 2 bases and J by 10 bases, with 8 bases of the junction left unmatched. Per the germline V gene, CDR1 is SGHTA and CDR2 is FQGTGA. CDR3 length: 14 residues. CDR3 region: CASSLGGLNGEQFF. In DNA form, the CDR3 reads TGTGCCAGCAGCTTAGGGGGACTAAACGGGGAGCAGTTCTTC.

The rearrangement uses TRBV11-3 and TRBJ2-7, with a tentative D call TRBD2 (5 bases). V was cut by 5 bases and J by 6 bases, with 14 bases left in between. This CDR3 comprises 13 residues. CDR1 is SGHNT, CDR2 YENEEA, per germline. The chain's CDR3 is CASSPGMGGEQYF. DNA of the CDR3: TGTGCCAGCAGCCCCGGGATGGGCGGCGAGCAGTACTTC.